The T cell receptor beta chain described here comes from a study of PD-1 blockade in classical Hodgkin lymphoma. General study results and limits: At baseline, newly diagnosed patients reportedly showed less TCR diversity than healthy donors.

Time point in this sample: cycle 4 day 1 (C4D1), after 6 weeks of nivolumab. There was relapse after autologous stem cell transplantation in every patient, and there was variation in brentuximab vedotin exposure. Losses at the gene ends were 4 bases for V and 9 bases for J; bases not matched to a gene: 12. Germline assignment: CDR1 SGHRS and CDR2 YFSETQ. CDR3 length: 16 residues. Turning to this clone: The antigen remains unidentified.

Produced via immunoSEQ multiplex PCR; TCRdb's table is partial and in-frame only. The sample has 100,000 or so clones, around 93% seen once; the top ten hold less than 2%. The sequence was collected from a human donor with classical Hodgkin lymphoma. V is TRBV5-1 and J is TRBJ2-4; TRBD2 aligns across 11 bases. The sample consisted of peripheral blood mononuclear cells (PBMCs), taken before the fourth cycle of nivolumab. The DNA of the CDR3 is TGCGCCAGCAGCCCAAAACTAGCGGGAGATCGGGGCATTCAGTACTTC. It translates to CASSPKLAGDRGIQYF.